Below are 4 T cell receptor beta chains sequenced from a single sample in a study of blood T cell repertoires in COVID-19. Profiled with immunoSEQ multiplex PCR; TCRdb holds only in-frame clones, not every one. The sample shows over 150,000 clones, approximately 79% of them seen only once. The specimen was PBMCs or T cells enriched from blood (not recorded which). These receptors were obtained from a man aged 50-59 years who had recovered from COVID-19.

This clone has just one count. This sequence joins TRBV4-2 and TRBJ1-4, with TRBD1 matching over 9 bases. The CDR3 is 15 amino acids. Germline V lookup: CDR1 LGHNA, CDR2 YNFKEQ. The junction had 7 bases not matched to a gene; V was cut back by 3 bases and J by 8 bases. CDR3 loop: CASSQTTGGSEKLFF. CDR3 bases: TGTGCCAGCAGCCAGACGACAGGGGGTAGCGAAAAACTGTTTTTT.

This rearrangement joins TRBV11-3 to TRBJ1-1; D may be TRBD1 (6 bases). V lost 0 bases and J lost 4, with 18 bases in between. The CDR3 covers 17 residues. Per germline, CDR1 SGHNT and CDR2 YENEEA. This CDR3 is CASSLDHQGRRGTEAFF. The CDR3 DNA reads as TGTGCCAGCAGCTTAGATCATCAGGGGCGCCGGGGCACTGAAGCTTTCTTT.

This clone was counted a single time. The V call is TRBV5-1, the J call TRBJ2-5, with D unresolved. The CDR3 runs to 14 residues. The germline V gene encodes CDR1 SGHRS and CDR2 YFSETQ. The V gene lost 0 bases and the J gene lost 0 bases, with 6 bases spanning the gap. The CDR3 region is CASSLEPHQETQYF. The CDR3 DNA reads as TGCGCCAGCAGCTTGGAGCCCCACCAAGAGACCCAGTACTTC.

V gene TRBV18 combines with J gene TRBJ2-7, with a weak D call TRBD1 (6 bases). CDR1 is KGHSH and CDR2 is LQKENI in the germline V gene. This CDR3 has 15 amino acids. Trimming took 5 bases from V and 2 from J, leaving 16 bases between them. CDR3 DNA sequence: TGTGCCAGCTCATCAGAACAGGGTTCAACCTACGAGCAGTACTTC. Residues: CASSSEQGSTYEQYF. Based on the CDR3 plus reference TRBV18 and TRBJ2-7, the full variable domain is NAGVMQNPRHLVRRRGQEARLRCSPMKGHSHVYWYRQLPEEGLKFMVYLQKENIIDESGMPKERFSAEFPKEGPSILRIQQVVRGDSAAYFCASSSEQGSTYEQYFGPGTRLTVT.